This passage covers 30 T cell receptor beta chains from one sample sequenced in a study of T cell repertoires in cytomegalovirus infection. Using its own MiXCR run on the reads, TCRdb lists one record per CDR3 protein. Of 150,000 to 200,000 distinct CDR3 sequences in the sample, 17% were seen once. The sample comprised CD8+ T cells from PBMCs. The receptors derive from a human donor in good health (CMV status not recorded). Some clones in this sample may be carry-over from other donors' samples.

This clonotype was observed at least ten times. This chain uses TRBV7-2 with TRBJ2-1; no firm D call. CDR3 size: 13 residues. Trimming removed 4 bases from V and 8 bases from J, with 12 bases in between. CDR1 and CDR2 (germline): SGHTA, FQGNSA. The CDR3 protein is CASSSYFLDEQFF. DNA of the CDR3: TGTGCCAGCAGCTCATATTTCTTGGATGAGCAGTTCTTC.

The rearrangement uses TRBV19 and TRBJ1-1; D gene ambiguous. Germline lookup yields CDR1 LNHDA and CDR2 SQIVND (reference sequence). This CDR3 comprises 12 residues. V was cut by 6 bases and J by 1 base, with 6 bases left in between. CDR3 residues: CASRSGNTEAFF. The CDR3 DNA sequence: TGTGCCAGTAGGTCAGGGAACACTGAAGCTTTCTTT. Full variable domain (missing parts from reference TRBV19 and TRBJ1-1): DGGITQSPKYLFRKEGQNVTLSCEQNLNHDAMYWYRQDPGQGLRLIYYSQIVNDFQKGDIAEGYSVSREKKESFPLTVTSAQKNPTAFYLCASRSGNTEAFFGQGTRLTVV.

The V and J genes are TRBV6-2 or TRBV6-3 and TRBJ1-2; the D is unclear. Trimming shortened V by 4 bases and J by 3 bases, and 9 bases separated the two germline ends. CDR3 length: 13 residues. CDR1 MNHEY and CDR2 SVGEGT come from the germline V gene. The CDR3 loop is CASSSTSYYGYTF. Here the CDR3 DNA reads TGTGCCAGCAGTTCGACATCATACTATGGCTACACCTTC.

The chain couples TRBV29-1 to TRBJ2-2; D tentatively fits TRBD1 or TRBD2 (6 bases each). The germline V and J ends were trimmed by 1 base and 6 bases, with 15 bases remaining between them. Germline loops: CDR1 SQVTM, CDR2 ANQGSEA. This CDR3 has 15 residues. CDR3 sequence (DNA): TGCAGCGTTGAAGGCGGGGCAGGGGTGGCCGGGGAGCTGTTTTTT. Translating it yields CSVEGGAGVAGELFF.

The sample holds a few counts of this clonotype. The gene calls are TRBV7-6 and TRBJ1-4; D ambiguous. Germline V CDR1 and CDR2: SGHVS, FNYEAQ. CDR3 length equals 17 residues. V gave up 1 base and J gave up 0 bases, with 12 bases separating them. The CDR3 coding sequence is TGTGCCAGCAGCTTAGTAAAGCCAACTGCAACTAATGAAAAACTGTTTTTT. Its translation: CASSLVKPTATNEKLFF.

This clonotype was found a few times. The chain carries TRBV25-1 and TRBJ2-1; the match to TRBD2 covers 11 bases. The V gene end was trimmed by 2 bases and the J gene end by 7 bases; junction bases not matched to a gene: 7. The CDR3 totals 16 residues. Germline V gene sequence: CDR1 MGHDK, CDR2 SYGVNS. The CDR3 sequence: CASSEPYSGGANEQFF. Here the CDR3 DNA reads TGTGCCAGCAGTGAACCCTATAGCGGGGGGGCGAATGAGCAGTTCTTC.

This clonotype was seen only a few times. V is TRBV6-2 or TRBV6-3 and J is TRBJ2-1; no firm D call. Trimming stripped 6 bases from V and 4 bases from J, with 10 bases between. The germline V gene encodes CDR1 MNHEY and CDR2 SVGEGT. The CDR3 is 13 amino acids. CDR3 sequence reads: CASSFNLYNEQFF. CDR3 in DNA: TGTGCCAGCAGCTTCAACCTTTACAATGAGCAGTTCTTC.

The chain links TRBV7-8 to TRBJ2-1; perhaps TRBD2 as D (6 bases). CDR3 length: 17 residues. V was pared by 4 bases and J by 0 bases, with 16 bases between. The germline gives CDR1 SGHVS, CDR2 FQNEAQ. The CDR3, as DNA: TGTGCCAGCAGCTCCAGTCCTAGCGTGAGCTCCTACAATGAGCAGTTCTTC. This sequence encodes CASSSSPSVSSYNEQFF.

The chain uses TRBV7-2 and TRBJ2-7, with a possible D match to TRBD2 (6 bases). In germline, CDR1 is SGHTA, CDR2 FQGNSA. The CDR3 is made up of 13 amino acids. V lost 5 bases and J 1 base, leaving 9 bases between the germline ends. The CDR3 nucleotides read TGTGCCAGCAGCATCGGGGGTTCCTACGAGCAGTACTTC. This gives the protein CASSIGGSYEQYF. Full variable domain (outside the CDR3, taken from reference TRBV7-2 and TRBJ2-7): GAGVSQSPSNKVTEKGKDVELRCDPISGHTALYWYRQSLGQGLEFLIYFQGNSAPDKSGLPSDRFSAERTGGSVSTLTIQRTQQEDSAVYLCASSIGGSYEQYFGPGTRLTVT.

This CDR3 is CASSQALAGGYEQYF. CDR3 sequence (DNA): TGCGCCAGCAGCCAAGCACTAGCGGGAGGGTACGAGCAGTACTTC. The chain employs TRBV4-1 and TRBJ2-7, with 13 bases aligning to TRBD2. This CDR3 is built from 15 residues. In germline, CDR1 is MGHRA, CDR2 YSYEKL. V trimming: 1 base; J trimming: 4 bases; junction bases outside the gene matches: 1.

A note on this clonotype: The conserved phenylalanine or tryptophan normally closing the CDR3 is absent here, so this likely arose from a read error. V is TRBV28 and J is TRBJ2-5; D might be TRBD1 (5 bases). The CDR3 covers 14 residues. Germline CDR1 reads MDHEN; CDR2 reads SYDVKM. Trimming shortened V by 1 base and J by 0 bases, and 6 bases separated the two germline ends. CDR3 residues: CASSLSGYQETQYL. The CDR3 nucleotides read TGTGCCAGCAGTTTATCAGGGTACCAAGAGACCCAGTACTTA.

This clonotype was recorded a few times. The CDR3 loop is CASDRGPAYEQYF. The CDR3 DNA follows: TGTGCCAGTGACAGGGGGCCCGCCTACGAGCAGTACTTC. This chain joins TRBV28 and TRBJ2-7, with 10 bases aligning to TRBD1. The V gene end was trimmed by 9 bases and the J gene end by 2 bases; junction bases not matched to a gene: 4. The V gene's germline CDR1 is MDHEN and CDR2 SYDVKM. The CDR3 is made up of 13 amino acids.

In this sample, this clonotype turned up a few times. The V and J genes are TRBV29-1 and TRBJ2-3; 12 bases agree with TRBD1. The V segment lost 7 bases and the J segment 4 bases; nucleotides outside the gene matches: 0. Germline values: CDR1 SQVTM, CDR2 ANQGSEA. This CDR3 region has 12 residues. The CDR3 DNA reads TGCAGCGGGGACAGGGGGCCAGATACGCAGTATTTT. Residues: CSGDRGPDTQYF.

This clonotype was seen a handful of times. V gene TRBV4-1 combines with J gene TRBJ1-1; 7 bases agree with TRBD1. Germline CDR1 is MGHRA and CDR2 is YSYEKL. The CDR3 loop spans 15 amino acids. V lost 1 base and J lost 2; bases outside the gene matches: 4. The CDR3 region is CASSQVDRENTEAFF. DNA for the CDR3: TGCGCCAGCAGCCAAGTCGACAGGGAAAACACTGAAGCTTTCTTT.

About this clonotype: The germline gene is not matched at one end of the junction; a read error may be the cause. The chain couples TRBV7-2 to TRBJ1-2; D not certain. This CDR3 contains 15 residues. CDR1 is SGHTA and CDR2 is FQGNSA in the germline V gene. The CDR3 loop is CASSLVDGTNYGYTF. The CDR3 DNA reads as TGTGCCAGCAGCTTAGTAGACGGAACTAATTATGGCTACACCTTC. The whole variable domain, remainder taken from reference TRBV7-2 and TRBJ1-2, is GAGVSQSPSNKVTEKGKDVELRCDPISGHTALYWYRQSLGQGLEFLIYFQGNSAPDKSGLPSDRFSAERTGGSVSTLTIQRTQQEDSAVYLCASSLVDGTNYGYTFGSGTRLTVV.

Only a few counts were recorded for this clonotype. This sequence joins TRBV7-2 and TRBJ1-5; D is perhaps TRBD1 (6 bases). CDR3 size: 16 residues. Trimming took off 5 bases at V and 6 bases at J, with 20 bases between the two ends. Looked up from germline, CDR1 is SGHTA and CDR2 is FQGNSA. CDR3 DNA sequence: TGTGCCAGCAGCCCCGCCGGGGACACTAGGTTTCAGCCCCAGCATTTT. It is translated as CASSPAGDTRFQPQHF.

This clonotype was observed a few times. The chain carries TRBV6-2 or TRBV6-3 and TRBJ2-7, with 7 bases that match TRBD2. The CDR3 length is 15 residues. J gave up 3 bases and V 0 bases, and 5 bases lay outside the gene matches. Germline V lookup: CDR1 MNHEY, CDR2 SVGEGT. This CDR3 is CASSYSAGVVYEQYF. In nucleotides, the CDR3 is TGTGCCAGCAGTTACTCGGCGGGGGTCGTCTACGAGCAGTACTTC.

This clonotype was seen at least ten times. Here the CDR3 DNA reads TGTGCCAGTTATAGCCCCCGCACAGATACGCAGTATTTT. It codes for CASYSPRTDTQYF. The chain has TRBV7-2 and TRBJ2-3; D remains ambiguous. V lost 9 bases to trimming and J lost 1 base, with 11 bases between them. Germline CDR1 and CDR2: SGHTA and FQGNSA. CDR3 length equals 13 residues.

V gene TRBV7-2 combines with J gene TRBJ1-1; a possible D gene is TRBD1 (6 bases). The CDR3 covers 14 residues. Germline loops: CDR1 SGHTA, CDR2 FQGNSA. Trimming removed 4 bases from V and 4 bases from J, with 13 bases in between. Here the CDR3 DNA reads TGTGCCAGCAGCTGGGGCAGGGGAGGCACTGAAGCTTTCTTT. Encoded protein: CASSWGRGGTEAFF.

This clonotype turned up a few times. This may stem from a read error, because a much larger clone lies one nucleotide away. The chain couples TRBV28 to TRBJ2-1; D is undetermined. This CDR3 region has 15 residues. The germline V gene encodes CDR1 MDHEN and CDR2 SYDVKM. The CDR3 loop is CSSSLRDGSYNEQFF. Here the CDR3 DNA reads TGTTCCAGCAGTTTAAGAGACGGGTCCTACAATGAGCAGTTCTTC.

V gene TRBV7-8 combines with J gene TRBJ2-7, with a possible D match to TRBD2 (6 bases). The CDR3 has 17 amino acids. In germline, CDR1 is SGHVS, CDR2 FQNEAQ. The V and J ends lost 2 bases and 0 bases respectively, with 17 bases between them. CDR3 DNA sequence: TGTGCCAGCAGCTTATTACTAGCAGGCCGGAGCTCCTACGAGCAGTACTTC. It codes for CASSLLLAGRSSYEQYF.

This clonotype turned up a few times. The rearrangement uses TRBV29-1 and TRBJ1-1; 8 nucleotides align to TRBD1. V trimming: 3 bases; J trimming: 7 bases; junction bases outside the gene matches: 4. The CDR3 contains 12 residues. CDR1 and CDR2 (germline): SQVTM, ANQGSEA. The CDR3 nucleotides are TGCAGCGTTGAGGACAGGGTTCGTGAAGCTTTCTTT. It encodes CSVEDRVREAFF.

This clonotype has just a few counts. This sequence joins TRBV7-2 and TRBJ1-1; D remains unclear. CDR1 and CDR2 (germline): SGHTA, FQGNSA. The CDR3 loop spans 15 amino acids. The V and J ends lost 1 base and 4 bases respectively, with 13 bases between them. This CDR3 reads CASSLVEAWGTEAFF. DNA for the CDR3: TGTGCCAGCAGCTTAGTCGAGGCCTGGGGCACTGAAGCTTTCTTT. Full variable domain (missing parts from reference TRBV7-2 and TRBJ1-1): GAGVSQSPSNKVTEKGKDVELRCDPISGHTALYWYRQSLGQGLEFLIYFQGNSAPDKSGLPSDRFSAERTGGSVSTLTIQRTQQEDSAVYLCASSLVEAWGTEAFFGQGTRLTVV.

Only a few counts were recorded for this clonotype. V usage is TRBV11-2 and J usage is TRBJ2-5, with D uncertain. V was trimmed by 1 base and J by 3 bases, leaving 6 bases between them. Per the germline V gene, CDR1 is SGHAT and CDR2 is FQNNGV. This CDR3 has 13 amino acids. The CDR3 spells CASSLVRKETQYF. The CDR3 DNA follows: TGTGCCAGCAGCTTAGTTCGGAAAGAGACCCAGTACTTC.

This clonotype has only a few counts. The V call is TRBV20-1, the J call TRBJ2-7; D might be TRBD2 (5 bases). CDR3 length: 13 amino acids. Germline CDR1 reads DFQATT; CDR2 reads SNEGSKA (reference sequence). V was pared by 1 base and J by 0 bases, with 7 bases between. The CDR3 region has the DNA TGCAGTGCTAGAGGTCGGGACTCCTACGAGCAGTACTTC. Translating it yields CSARGRDSYEQYF.

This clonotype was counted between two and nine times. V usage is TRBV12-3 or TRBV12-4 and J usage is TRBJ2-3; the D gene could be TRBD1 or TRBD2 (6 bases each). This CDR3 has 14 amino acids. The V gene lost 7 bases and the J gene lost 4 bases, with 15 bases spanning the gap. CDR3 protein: CASKNSGAPDTQYF. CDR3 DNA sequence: TGTGCCAGCAAGAATTCGGGGGCCCCAGATACGCAGTATTTT.

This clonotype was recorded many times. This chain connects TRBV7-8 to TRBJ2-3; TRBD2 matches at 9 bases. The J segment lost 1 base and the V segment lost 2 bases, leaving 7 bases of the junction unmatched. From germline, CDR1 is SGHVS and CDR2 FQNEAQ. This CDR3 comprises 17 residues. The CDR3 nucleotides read TGTGCCAGCAGCTTAATAGGTAGCGGGAGCCGCACAGATACGCAGTATTTT. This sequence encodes CASSLIGSGSRTDTQYF. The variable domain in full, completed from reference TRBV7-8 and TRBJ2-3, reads GAGVSQSPRYKVAKRGQDVALRCDPISGHVSLFWYQQALGQGPEFLTYFQNEAQLDKSGLPSDRFFAERPEGSVSTLKIQRTQQEDSAVYLCASSLIGSGSRTDTQYFGPGTRLTVL.

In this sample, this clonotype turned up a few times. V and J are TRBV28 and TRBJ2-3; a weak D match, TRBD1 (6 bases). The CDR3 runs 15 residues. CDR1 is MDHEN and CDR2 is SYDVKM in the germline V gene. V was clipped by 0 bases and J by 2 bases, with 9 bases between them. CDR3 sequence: CASSLWGANTDTQYF. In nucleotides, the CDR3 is TGTGCCAGCAGTTTATGGGGGGCCAACACAGATACGCAGTATTTT.

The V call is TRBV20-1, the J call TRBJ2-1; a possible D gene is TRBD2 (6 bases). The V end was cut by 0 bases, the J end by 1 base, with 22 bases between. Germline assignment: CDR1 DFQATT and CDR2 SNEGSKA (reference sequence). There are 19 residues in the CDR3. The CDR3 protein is CSARDFIAAKPKSYNEQFF. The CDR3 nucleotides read TGCAGTGCTAGAGATTTTATAGCGGCAAAACCCAAGTCCTACAATGAGCAGTTCTTC.

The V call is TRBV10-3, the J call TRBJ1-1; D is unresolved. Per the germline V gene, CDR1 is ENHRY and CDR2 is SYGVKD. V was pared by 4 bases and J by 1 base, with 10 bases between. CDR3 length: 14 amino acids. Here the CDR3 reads CAISVVGTNTEAFF. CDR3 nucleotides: TGTGCCATCAGTGTCGTAGGTACGAACACTGAAGCTTTCTTT.